One T cell receptor beta chain is described in this entry. This specimen comes from a study of blood T cell repertoires in COVID-19. Study-level background: The origin of the acute and convalescent COVID-19 samples was the United States, Italy and Spain. Sample material is recorded as cDNA or gDNA derived from T cells, B-cell-depleted T cells, or PBMCs.

Enrollment of patients from Seattle took place during active infection, with longitudinal follow-up. The authors' processing: Amplification with reference gene primers provided the estimates of nucleated cell counts. Measured with immunoSEQ multiplex PCR; TCRdb has only the in-frame clones, and not every one. V and J calls and clone size come straight from that table; D and trimming were deduced from the DNA. The data show about 220,000 clones, roughly 85% seen once. The V gene end was trimmed by 10 bases and the J gene end by 5 bases; junction bases not matched to a gene: 8. CDR3 length: 13 amino acids.

The sequenced sample consisted of peripheral blood. This clonotype was sampled from a woman in her 70s with COVID-19, enrolled during active disease. V usage is TRBV12-3 or TRBV12-4 and J usage is TRBJ1-2, with TRBD1 identical over 9 bases. The CDR3 reads CAIAQGAGYGYTF. The CDR3, as DNA: TGTGCCATTGCACAGGGGGCTGGGTATGGCTACACCTTC.